This TCR beta chain was recorded in a study of blood T cell repertoires in COVID-19. Study-level information: Researchers got acute and convalescent COVID-19 samples from the United States, Italy and Spain.

Method: immunoSEQ multiplex PCR; TCRdb's copy keeps in-frame clones and lacks some. The table has 200,000 to 250,000 clones, roughly 84% seen once. The count of this clone is one. Trimming cost V 2 bases and J 1 base; bases outside gene matches: 6. The CDR3 has 16 amino acids. Germline CDR1 reads GTSNPN; CDR2 reads SVGIG (reference sequence). Source material: peripheral blood. The V gene is TRBV30, the J gene TRBJ2-5, with 11 bases lining up with TRBD2. The clonotype originates from a man aged 25-40 years with active or convalescent COVID-19. The CDR3 protein is CAWSSGTSGPQETQYF. The CDR3 DNA sequence: TGTGCCTGGAGTTCCGGGACTAGCGGACCCCAAGAGACCCAGTACTTC. Filled out from reference TRBV30 and TRBJ2-5, the complete variable domain reads SQTIHQWPATLVQPVGSPLSLECTVEGTSNPNLYWYRQAAGRGLQLLFYSVGIGQISSEVPQNLSASRPQDRQFILSSKKLLLSDSGFYLCAWSSGTSGPQETQYFGPGTRLLVL.